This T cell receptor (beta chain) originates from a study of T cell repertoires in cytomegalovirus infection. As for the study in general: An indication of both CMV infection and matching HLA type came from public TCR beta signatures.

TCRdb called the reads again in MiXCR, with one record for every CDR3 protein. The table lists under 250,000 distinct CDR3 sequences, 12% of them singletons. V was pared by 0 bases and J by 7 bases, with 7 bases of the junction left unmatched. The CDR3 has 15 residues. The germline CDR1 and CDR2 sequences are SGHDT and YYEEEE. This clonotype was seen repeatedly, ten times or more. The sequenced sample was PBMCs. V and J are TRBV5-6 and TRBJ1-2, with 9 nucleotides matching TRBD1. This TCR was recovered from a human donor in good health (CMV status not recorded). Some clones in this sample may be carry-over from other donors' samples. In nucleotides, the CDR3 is TGTGCCAGCAGCTTGGGGGACAGGGACTTCTCTGGCTACACCTTC. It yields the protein CASSLGDRDFSGYTF.